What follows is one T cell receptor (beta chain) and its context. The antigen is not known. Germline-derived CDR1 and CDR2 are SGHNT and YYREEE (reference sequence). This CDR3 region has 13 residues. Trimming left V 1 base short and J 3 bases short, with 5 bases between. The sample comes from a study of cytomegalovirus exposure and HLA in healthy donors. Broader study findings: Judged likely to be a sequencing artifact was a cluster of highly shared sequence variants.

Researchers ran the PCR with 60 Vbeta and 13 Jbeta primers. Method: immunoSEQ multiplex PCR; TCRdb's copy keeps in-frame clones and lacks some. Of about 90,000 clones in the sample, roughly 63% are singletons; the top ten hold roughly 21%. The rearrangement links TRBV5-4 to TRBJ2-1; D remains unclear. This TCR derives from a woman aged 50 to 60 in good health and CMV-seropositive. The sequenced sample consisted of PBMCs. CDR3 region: CASSLNSYNEQFF. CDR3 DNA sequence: TGTGCCAGCAGCTTGAACAGCTACAATGAGCAGTTCTTC.